The T cell receptor (beta chain) described here comes from a study of patients and donors after allogeneic stem cell transplantation. This clonotype was seen a single time. TCRdb re-called the RT-PCR reads through MiXCR, storing one row per CDR3 protein. The sample consists of around 240,000 distinct CDR3 sequences, less than 15% of them appearing once. Sequenced sample: blood, either unsorted or a sorted T cell fraction (not recorded which). This receptor was identified in a human donor who was either an allogeneic HSCT recipient or a stem cell or donor lymphocyte infusion donor (not recorded which). It is not recorded whose cells these are; they may come from a transplant donor.

CDR3 protein: CATSRDFYGYTF. The DNA of the CDR3 is TGTGCCACCAGCAGAGATTTCTATGGCTACACCTTC. V usage is TRBV15 and J usage is TRBJ1-2; D not certain. Looked up from germline, CDR1 is LNHNV and CDR2 is YYDKDF (reference sequence). The CDR3 runs to 12 residues. Trimming removed 0 bases at V and 4 bases at J, with 3 bases between.